Below, 2 T cell receptor beta chains from the same sample are listed, as sequenced in a study of cytomegalovirus exposure and HLA in healthy donors. PCR used 60 Vbeta primers and 13 Jbeta primers. TCRdb's copy holds only in-frame clones and misses some; the assay was immunoSEQ multiplex PCR. The sample holds about 93,000 clones, over 60% seen once. The sequenced sample consisted of PBMCs. Receptor source: a boy aged 5 to 17 in good health and CMV-seropositive.

The chain couples TRBV29-1 to TRBJ1-1; TRBD1 matches at 9 bases. The CDR3 length is 13 residues. The ends lost 7 bases at V and 1 base at J; junction bases unmatched: 4. Germline V lookup: CDR1 SQVTM, CDR2 ANQGSEA. The CDR3 region is CSGDRVGNTEAFF. DNA of the CDR3: TGCAGCGGGGACAGGGTGGGGAACACTGAAGCTTTCTTT.

This chain joins TRBV5-1 and TRBJ2-2; no firm D call. Per the germline V gene, CDR1 is SGHRS and CDR2 is YFSETQ. V lost 0 bases, J lost 0 bases, and 6 bases lay in between. This CDR3 comprises 15 residues. This chain's CDR3 is CASSLGSPNTGELFF. The CDR3 nucleotides are TGCGCCAGCAGCTTGGGTAGCCCGAACACCGGGGAGCTGTTTTTT.